This is a list of T cell receptor beta chains from one sample in a study of shared clonotypes between healthy human individuals. TCRdb keeps only in-frame clones here, not all; method: immunoSEQ multiplex PCR. Among about 1 million clones, about 75% were seen once, and the ten largest hold roughly 1.4%. Sequenced: memory CD4+ T cells sorted from blood. These TCRs come from a man aged 18 to 30 in good health. Both conserved end residues are part of each CDR3. The order of the fields is CDR3 DNA, CDR3 protein, clone size, D gene, V gene, J gene. A D gene is named only where the DNA matches it firmly. Clone size, where shown, is once, few, many, or a class for clones that have expanded.

TGTGCCAGCAGCTTGGAACAGGGGAGGGAGCAGTACTTC	CASSLEQGREQYF	NA	NA	TRBV5-4	TRBJ2-7
TGCGCCAGCAGGGGAGGTCCTAGCACAGATACGCAGTATTTT	CASRGGPSTDTQYF	NA	NA	TRBV5-1	TRBJ2-3
TGTGCCAGCAGCCAGGGACAGCAGAACACTGAAGCTTTCTTT	CASSQGQQNTEAFF	NA	TRBD1	TRBV7-6	TRBJ1-1
TGTGCCAGTAGTTCCTTTGCAGAAGCTTTCTTT	CASSSFAEAFF	NA	NA	TRBV19	TRBJ1-1
TGTGCCAGCAGGCCTTACAGGGGGTCCTACAATGAGCAGTTCTTC	CASRPYRGSYNEQFF	few	TRBD1	TRBV6-5	TRBJ2-1
TGTGCCAGCAGCCTCCTGGGGGCCGACACCGGGGAGCTGTTTTTT	CASSLLGADTGELFF	many	NA	TRBV11-2	TRBJ2-2
TGTGCCAGCAGTGAAATCAAGGGGCAGTTCTTC	CASSEIKGQFF	few	NA	TRBV6-1	TRBJ2-1
TGTGCCAGCAGCAAAATCGAGGGGCAAGAGACCCAGTACTTC	CASSKIEGQETQYF	once	NA	TRBV21-1	TRBJ2-5
TGTGCCAGCAGTTACTCGGGGGAAGGACAGCCCCAGCATTTT	CASSYSGEGQPQHF	NA	NA	TRBV6-6	TRBJ1-5
TGCAGCATCAGACGGGCCACAGATACGCAGTATTTT	CSIRRATDTQYF	NA	NA	TRBV29-1	TRBJ2-3
TGCGCCAGCAGCTTTTTAGCGGGCAGCTCCTACGAGCAGTACTTC	CASSFLAGSSYEQYF	NA	TRBD2	TRBV5-1	TRBJ2-7
TGTGCCAGCAGCTTAGGTACAGGGGACTCCAATGAGCAGTTCTTC	CASSLGTGDSNEQFF	NA	NA	TRBV7-9	TRBJ2-1
TGTGCCAGCAGTGAAGCGGTAAATGGAGTCAGGCAGCCAGAAGCTTTCTTT	CASSEAVNGVRQPEAFF	few	NA	TRBV6-1	TRBJ1-1
TGCGCCAGCAGCCAAGATGGGCTAGCGGGGCGGGAGACCCAGTACTTC	CASSQDGLAGRETQYF	NA	TRBD2	TRBV4-1	TRBJ2-5
TGTGCCTGGATCAGGGACTCAGACTACAATGAGCAGTTCTTC	CAWIRDSDYNEQFF	NA	NA	TRBV30	TRBJ2-1
TGTGCCAGCAGCTTAGTGGGACAGGGTAATTCACCCCTCCACTTT	CASSLVGQGNSPLHF	many	TRBD1	TRBV7-9	TRBJ1-6
TGTGCCAGCAGTTACGGACCGGGAAGGGGCGGCTACACCTTC	CASSYGPGRGGYTF	NA	NA	TRBV28	TRBJ1-2
TGTGCCAGCAGTTACTCCCAGGGGCTAGGCGAGCAGTACTTC	CASSYSQGLGEQYF	NA	NA	TRBV6-5	TRBJ2-7
TGTGCCAGTAGTATGAGGGTCGGGACCCAGTACTTC	CASSMRVGTQYF	many	NA	TRBV19	TRBJ2-5
TGTGCCAGCAGTTTATATGCGGGGACGCTGATGGATACGCAGTATTTT	CASSLYAGTLMDTQYF	once	NA	TRBV27	TRBJ2-3
TGTGCCAGCTCACCAGGGACAGGGCTTGACTATGGCTACACCTTC	CASSPGTGLDYGYTF	NA	TRBD1	TRBV18	TRBJ1-2
TGTGCCAGCAGTTTTAGCATTGCAGGCACAGATACGCAGTATTTT	CASSFSIAGTDTQYF	NA	NA	TRBV2	TRBJ2-3
TGTGCCAGCAGACCTGCCCCCAATGAGTGGTCACCCCTCCACTTT	CASRPAPNEWSPLHF	NA	NA	TRBV4-2	TRBJ1-6
TGTGCCAGCAGCCGGGGGTTGGAAGAAAAACTGTTTTTT	CASSRGLEEKLFF	NA	NA	TRBV9	TRBJ1-4
TGTGCCACCAGCAGAGATGGGTATGTCTCCTACGAGCAGTACTTC	CATSRDGYVSYEQYF	NA	NA	TRBV15	TRBJ2-7
TGTGCCTGGAGCGCGGGGACTAGCGGGAGCGGCACAGATACGCAGTATTTT	CAWSAGTSGSGTDTQYF	NA	TRBD2	TRBV30	TRBJ2-3
TGCGCCAGCAGTACCAGGACAGGGGAATCCTACGAGCAGTACTTC	CASSTRTGESYEQYF	NA	TRBD1	TRBV10-1	TRBJ2-7
TGCGCCAGCAGCCGACCTGGACAGGGCCAGCCCCCGTACTTC	CASSRPGQGQPPYF	NA	TRBD1	TRBV4-1	TRBJ2-7
TGTGCCAGCAGTGCGGAACAGACGGGCCAGCCCCAGCATTTT	CASSAEQTGQPQHF	once	NA	TRBV2	TRBJ1-5
TGTGCCAGCAGCTTTCACAGGGGGCTCTATGGCTACACCTTC	CASSFHRGLYGYTF	NA	TRBD1	TRBV5-6	TRBJ1-2
TGTGCCACGCAGGGGGCGTCGAACACCGGGGAGCTGTTTTTT	CATQGASNTGELFF	NA	TRBD1	TRBV7-9	TRBJ2-2
TGTGCCAGCAGCAAGACAGGGTACAATGAGCAGTTCTTC	CASSKTGYNEQFF	NA	TRBD1	TRBV7-2	TRBJ2-1
TGTGCCAGCGAAAGGGGTTCGGGGTACTCTGGAAACACCATATATTTT	CASERGSGYSGNTIYF	NA	NA	TRBV25-1	TRBJ1-3
TGTGCCAGCTCACCAATTTCAGGGGTAGAGCAGTACTTC	CASSPISGVEQYF	NA	NA	TRBV18	TRBJ2-7
TGTGCCAGCAGCATACTAGCGCCAGATACGCAGTATTTT	CASSILAPDTQYF	NA	TRBD2	TRBV28	TRBJ2-3
TGTGCCAGTAGATTATTCGGGGGATACACTGAAGCTTTCTTT	CASRLFGGYTEAFF	NA	NA	TRBV19	TRBJ1-1
TGTGCCAGCAGGCGGCGGGGCAATCAGCCCCAGCATTTT	CASRRRGNQPQHF	few	NA	TRBV28	TRBJ1-5
TGCGCCAGCAGTGAAAATTGGGCGGGCAATGAGCAGTTCTTC	CASSENWAGNEQFF	NA	NA	TRBV10-2	TRBJ2-1
TGTGCCAGCGCCCGGCCGGGACAAATGAACACTGAAGCTTTCTTT	CASARPGQMNTEAFF	NA	NA	TRBV2	TRBJ1-1
TGTGCTAGCGGACGGCTCCTATCGGGGCTTAATGAAAAACTGTTTTTT	CASGRLLSGLNEKLFF	few	NA	TRBV12-5	TRBJ1-4
TGTGCCAGCAGCTTACCGGGGACCCAAGAGACCCAGTACTTC	CASSLPGTQETQYF	NA	NA	TRBV5-4	TRBJ2-5
TGCGCCAGCAGCCGCGGGACAGGGCTTAGCCCAGATACGCAGTATTTT	CASSRGTGLSPDTQYF	once	TRBD1	TRBV4-3	TRBJ2-3
TGTGCCAGTAGTATTGTAGGGATTCAGAAATCACCCCTCCACTTT	CASSIVGIQKSPLHF	NA	NA	TRBV19	TRBJ1-6
TGTGCCAGCAGTGGACGGGGCCGCCACACCTTC	CASSGRGRHTF	NA	NA	TRBV2	TRBJ1-2
TGTGCCAGTAGTACTCCCCTGGGAATAGCAAGTCAGCCCCAGCATTTT	CASSTPLGIASQPQHF	NA	NA	TRBV19	TRBJ1-5
TGTGCCAGCAGTCCCGGACAGGGGCGTGAAAAACTGTTTTTT	CASSPGQGREKLFF	NA	TRBD1	TRBV6-1	TRBJ1-4
TGTGCCAGCAGCCAAGGGGCCTACGGGGCCCAGCATTTT	CASSQGAYGAQHF	NA	NA	TRBV14	TRBJ1-5
TGTGCCTGGAGTGAAGGACAATATGATTCACCCCTCCACTTT	CAWSEGQYDSPLHF	once	NA	TRBV30	TRBJ1-6